This record looks at one T cell receptor (beta chain) sequence and its context. No antigen is known for it. There are 14 residues in the CDR3. From germline, CDR1 is SGHTA and CDR2 FQGTGA. The V and J ends lost 2 bases and 1 base respectively, with 8 bases between them. The data were taken from a study of T cell responses to AZD1222 COVID-19 vaccine. Points from the study as a whole: Every sample of the repertoires postdated the peak T cell response. Rises in breadth and depth of Spike-specific TCRs came after two AZD1222 doses.

Measured with immunoSEQ multiplex PCR; TCRdb has only the in-frame clones, and not every one. The table lists about 120,000 clones, approximately 88% of them singletons, with roughly a sixth in the top ten. This clonotype was sampled from an adult in good health. J is TRBJ1-1 and V is TRBV7-3; the D gene is possibly TRBD1 (6 bases). The material was peripheral blood, obtained on day 0 of MenACWY control vaccination. CDR3 DNA sequence: TGTGCCAGCAGCTTATCAGGGGAGAACACTGAAGCTTTCTTT. Translating it yields CASSLSGENTEAFF.